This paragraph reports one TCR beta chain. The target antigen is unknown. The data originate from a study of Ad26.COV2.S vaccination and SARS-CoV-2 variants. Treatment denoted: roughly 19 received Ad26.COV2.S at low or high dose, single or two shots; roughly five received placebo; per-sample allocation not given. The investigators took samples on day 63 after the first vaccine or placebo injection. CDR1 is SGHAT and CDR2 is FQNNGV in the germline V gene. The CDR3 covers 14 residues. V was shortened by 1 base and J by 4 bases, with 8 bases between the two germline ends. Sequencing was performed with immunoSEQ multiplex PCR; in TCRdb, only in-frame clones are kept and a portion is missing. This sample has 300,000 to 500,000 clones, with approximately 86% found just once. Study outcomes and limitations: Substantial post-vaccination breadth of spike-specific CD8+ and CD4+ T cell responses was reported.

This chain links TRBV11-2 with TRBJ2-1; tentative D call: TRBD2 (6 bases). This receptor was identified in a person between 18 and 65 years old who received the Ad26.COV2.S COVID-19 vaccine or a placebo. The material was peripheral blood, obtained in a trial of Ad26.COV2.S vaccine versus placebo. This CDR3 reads CASSLVGGYNEQFF. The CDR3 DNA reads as TGTGCCAGCAGCTTAGTGGGGGGTTACAATGAGCAGTTCTTC.